Sequencing of this T cell receptor beta chain was carried out in a study of T cell repertoires in cytomegalovirus infection. TCRdb fed the reads into MiXCR, producing one record per CDR3 protein. Of approximately 290,000 distinct CDR3 sequences in the sample, about 23% were seen once. The V gene lost 2 bases and the J gene lost 0 bases, with 17 bases spanning the gap. The CDR3 has 17 residues. Germline-derived CDR1 and CDR2 are SEHNR and FQNEAQ (reference sequence). V usage is TRBV7-9 and J usage is TRBJ2-7; D call uncertain. Material: PBMCs. The source of this sequence is a human donor in good health (CMV status not recorded). Some clones in this sample may be carry-over from other donors' samples. Here the CDR3 DNA reads TGTGCCAGCAGCTTATTTTTCACACAGCCTCTCTCCTACGAGCAGTACTTC. Its translation is CASSLFFTQPLSYEQYF. The full variable domain, rest sourced from reference TRBV7-9 and TRBJ2-7, is DTGVSQNPRHKITKRGQNVTFRCDPISEHNRLYWYRQTLGQGPEFLTYFQNEAQLEKSRLLSDRFSAERPKGSFSTLEIQRTEQGDSAMYLCASSLFFTQPLSYEQYFGPGTRLTVT.